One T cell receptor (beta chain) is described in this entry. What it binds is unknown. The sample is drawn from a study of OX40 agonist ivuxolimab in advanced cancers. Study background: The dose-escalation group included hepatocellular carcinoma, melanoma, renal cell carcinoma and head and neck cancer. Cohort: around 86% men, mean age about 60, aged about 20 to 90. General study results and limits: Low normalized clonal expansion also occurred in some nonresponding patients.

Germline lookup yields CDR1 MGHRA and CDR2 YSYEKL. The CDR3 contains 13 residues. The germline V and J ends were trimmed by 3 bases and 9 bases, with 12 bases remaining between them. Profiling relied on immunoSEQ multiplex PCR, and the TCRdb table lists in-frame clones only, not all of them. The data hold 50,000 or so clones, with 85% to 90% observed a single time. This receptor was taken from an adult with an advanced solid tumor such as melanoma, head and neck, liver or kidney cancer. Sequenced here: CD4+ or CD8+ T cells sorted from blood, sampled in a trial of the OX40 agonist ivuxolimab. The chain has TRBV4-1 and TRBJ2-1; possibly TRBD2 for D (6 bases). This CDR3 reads CASSHATRGEQFF. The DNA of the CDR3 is TGCGCCAGCAGCCACGCCACGCGGGGTGAGCAGTTCTTC.